This T cell receptor beta chain was sequenced in a study of blood T cell repertoires in COVID-19. Looking at the study overall: T cells, B-cell-depleted T cells, or PBMCs provided the cDNA or gDNA that served as material.

This CDR3 is built from 17 residues. Germline V gene sequence: CDR1 MNHNS, CDR2 SASEGT. Trimming pared 3 bases from V and 1 base from J, leaving 16 bases between. As originally analysed: Estimation of nucleated cell counts relied on the amplification of reference gene primers. Measured with immunoSEQ multiplex PCR; TCRdb has only the in-frame clones, and not every one. V, J and clone size are taken as reported in that table, and D and trimming were inferred from the DNA itself. The table records 250,000 to 300,000 clones, roughly 86% of them present only once. The V gene is TRBV6-1, the J gene TRBJ2-4; tentative D call: TRBD1 (6 bases). The receptor comes from a young woman with acute or convalescent COVID-19. Sequenced input: peripheral blood. This chain's CDR3 is CASSDFTGYNAKNIQYF. CDR3 nucleotides: TGTGCCAGCAGTGATTTCACAGGGTACAACGCCAAAAACATTCAGTACTTC.